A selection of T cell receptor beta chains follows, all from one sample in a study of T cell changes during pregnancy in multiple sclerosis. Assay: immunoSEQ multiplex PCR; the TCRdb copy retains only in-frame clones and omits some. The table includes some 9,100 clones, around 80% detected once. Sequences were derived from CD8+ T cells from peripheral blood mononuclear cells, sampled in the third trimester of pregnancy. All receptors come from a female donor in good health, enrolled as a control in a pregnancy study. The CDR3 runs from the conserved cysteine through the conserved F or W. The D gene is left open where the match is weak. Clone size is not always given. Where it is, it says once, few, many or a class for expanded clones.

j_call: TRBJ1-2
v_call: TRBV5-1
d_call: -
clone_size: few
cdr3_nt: TGCGCCAGCAGCTCGGACAGCCGAGGCTACACCTTC
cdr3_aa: CASSSDSRGYTF

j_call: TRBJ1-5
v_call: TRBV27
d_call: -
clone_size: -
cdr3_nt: TGTGCCAGCAGGCCAGGGGCGGGCGGAAATCAGCCCCAGCATTTT
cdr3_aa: CASRPGAGGNQPQHF

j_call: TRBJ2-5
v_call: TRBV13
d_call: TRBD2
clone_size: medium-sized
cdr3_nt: TGTGCCAGCAGCTTAGGACTAGCGGGATCAGGAGAGACCCAGTACTTC
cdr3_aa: CASSLGLAGSGETQYF

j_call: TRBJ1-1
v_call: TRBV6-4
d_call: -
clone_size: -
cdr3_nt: TGTGCCAGCAGTGACTCGGCGGGGGGAGCCACTGAAGCTTTCTTT
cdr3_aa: CASSDSAGGATEAFF

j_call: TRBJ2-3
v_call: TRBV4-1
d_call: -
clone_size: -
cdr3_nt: TGCGCCAGCAGCCAAGTGCGGACTCCCGATACGCAGTATTTT
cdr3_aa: CASSQVRTPDTQYF

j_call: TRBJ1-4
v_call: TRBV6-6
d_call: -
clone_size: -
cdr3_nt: TGTGCCAGCAGTTACTCGATACAGGGTAATGAAAAACTGTTTTTT
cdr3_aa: CASSYSIQGNEKLFF

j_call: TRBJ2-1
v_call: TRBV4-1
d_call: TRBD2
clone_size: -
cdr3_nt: TGCGCCAGCAGCCAAGTTTCTAGCGGGGGGGCCTACAATGAGCAGTTCTTC
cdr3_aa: CASSQVSSGGAYNEQFF

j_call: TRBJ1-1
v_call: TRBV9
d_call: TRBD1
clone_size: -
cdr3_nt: TGTGCCAGCAGCGTAGGACAGGGGGGGGCAGGGGCTGAAGCTTTCTTT
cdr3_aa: CASSVGQGGAGAEAFF

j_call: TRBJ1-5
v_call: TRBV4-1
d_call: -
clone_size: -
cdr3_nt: TGCGCCAGCAGCCAAGGGGCAGTTAATCAGCCCCAGCATTTT
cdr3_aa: CASSQGAVNQPQHF

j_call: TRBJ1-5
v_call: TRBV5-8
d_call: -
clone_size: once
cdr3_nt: TGTGCCAGCGCGTCGGGCAATCAGCCCCAGCATTTT
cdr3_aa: CASASGNQPQHF

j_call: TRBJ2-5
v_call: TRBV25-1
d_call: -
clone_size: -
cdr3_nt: TGTGCCAGCACCCAAGATGCGGGGAGACAGACCCAGTACTTC
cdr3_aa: CASTQDAGRQTQYF

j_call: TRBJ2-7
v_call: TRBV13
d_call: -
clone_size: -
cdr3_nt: TGTGCCAGCAGCTTAGGTAAATCCTACGAGCAGTACTTC
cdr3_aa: CASSLGKSYEQYF

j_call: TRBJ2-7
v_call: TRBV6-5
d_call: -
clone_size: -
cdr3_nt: TGTGCCAGCAGTTACAGGGAGGCCCCATACGAGCAGTACTTC
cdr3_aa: CASSYREAPYEQYF

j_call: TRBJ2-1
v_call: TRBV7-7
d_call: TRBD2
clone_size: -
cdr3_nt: TGTGCTAGCAGCTTAGGGACTAGCGGGAGTGGGGATGAGCAGTTCTTC
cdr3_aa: CASSLGTSGSGDEQFF

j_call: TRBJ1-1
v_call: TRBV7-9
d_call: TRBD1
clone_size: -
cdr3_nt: TGTGCCAGCAGCGCGGGGGACAGGGCTCAGAGCCCTGAAGCTTTCTTT
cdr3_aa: CASSAGDRAQSPEAFF

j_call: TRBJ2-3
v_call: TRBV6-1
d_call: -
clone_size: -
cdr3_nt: TGTGCCAGCAGTGAATGGTCTACAGGGCTCGGCACAGATACGCAGTATTTT
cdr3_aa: CASSEWSTGLGTDTQYF

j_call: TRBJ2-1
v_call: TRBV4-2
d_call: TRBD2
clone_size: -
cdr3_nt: TGTGCCAGCAGCCAAGATCTTGACGGGGGGAATGAGCAGTTCTTC
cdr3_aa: CASSQDLDGGNEQFF

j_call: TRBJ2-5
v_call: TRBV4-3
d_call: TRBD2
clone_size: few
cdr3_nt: TGCGCCAGCAGCCACCAGCGGGGGGCTTCGGAGACCCAGTACTTC
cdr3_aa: CASSHQRGASETQYF

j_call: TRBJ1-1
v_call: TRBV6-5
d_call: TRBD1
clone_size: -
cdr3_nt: TGTGCCAGCACCTCACAGGGACAGGGCACTGAAGCTTTCTTT
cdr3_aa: CASTSQGQGTEAFF

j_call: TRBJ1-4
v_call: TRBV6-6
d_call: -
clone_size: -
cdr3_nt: TGTGCCAGCAGTTCATTGGGACGGGAGTCTAATGAAAAACTGTTTTTT
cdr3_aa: CASSSLGRESNEKLFF

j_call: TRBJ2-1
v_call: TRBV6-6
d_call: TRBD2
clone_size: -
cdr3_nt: TGTGCCAGCAGTTACGGACTAGCGGGAGCAAAAGAGCAGTTCTTC
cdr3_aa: CASSYGLAGAKEQFF

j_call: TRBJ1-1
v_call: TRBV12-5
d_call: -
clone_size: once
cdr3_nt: TGTGCTAGTGGTTTGCAGGGGAGAAGGACTGAAGCTTTCTTT
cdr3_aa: CASGLQGRRTEAFF

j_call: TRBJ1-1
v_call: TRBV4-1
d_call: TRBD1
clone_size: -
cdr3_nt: TGCGCCAGCAGCCTGGGGACAGCCGAAGCTTTCTTT
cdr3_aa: CASSLGTAEAFF

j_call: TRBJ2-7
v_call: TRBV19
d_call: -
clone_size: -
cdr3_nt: TGTGCCAGTAGTATGGGCAGGGCAAGCGCCGAGCAGTACTTC
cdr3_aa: CASSMGRASAEQYF

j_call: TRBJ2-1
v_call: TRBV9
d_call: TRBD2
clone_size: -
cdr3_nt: TGTGCCAGCAGCGTAGAAGGCGGGAGCTCCTACAATGAGCAGTTCTTC
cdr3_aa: CASSVEGGSSYNEQFF

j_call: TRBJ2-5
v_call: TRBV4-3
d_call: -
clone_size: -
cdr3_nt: TGCGCCAGCAGCCAAGAAGCCTCAGGGGTCCAAGAGACCCAGTACTTC
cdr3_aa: CASSQEASGVQETQYF

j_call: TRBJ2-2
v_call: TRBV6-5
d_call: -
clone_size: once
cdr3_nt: TGTGCCAGCAGCCCGTACGGGGCCGGGGAGCTGTTTTTT
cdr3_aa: CASSPYGAGELFF

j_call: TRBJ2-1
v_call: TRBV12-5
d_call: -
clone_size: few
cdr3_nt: TGTGCTAGTGGTTCCGATTCGCGCCAGTTCTTC
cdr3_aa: CASGSDSRQFF

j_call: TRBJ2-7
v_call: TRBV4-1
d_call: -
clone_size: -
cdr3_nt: TGCGCCAGCAGCCAGTTGGGGGAGGTCGAGCAGTACTTC
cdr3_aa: CASSQLGEVEQYF

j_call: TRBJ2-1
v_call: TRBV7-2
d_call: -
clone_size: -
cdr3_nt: TGTGCCAGCAGCTCTATCGGACAACGTGGCGATGAGCAGTTCTTC
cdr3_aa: CASSSIGQRGDEQFF

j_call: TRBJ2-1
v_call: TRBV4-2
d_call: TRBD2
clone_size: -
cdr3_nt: TGTGCCAGCAGCCAAGAGGGGGGGAGCTCCTACAATGAGCAGTTCTTC
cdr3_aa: CASSQEGGSSYNEQFF

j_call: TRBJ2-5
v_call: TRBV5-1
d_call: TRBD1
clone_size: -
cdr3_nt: TGCGCCAGCAGCCCGGGACAGGGGGGGAAGGAGACCCAGTACTTC
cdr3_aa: CASSPGQGGKETQYF

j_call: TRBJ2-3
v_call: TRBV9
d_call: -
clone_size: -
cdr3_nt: TGTGCCAGCAGCCCTCGTTCAGATACGCAGTATTTT
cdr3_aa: CASSPRSDTQYF

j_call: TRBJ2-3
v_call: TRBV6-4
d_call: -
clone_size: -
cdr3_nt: TGTGCCAGCAGCCCCCAAGGGGATCTAAGCACAGATACGCAGTATTTT
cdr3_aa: CASSPQGDLSTDTQYF

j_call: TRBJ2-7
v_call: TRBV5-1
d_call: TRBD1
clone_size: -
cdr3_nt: TGCGCCAGCAGCCACGCGGGACAGGCCTACGAGCAGTACTTC
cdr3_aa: CASSHAGQAYEQYF

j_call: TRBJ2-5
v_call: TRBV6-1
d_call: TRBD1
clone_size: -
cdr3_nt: TGTGCCAGCAGTGAAGTAACAGGGGGATTGGAGACCCAGTACTTC
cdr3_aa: CASSEVTGGLETQYF

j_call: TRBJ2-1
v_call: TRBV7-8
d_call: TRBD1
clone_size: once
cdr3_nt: TGTGCCAGCAGCTTAGCGGCCGGGACAGGGGTAAGGGGCGATGAGCAGTTCTTC
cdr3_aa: CASSLAAGTGVRGDEQFF

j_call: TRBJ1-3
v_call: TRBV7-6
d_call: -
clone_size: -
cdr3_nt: TGTGCCAGCAGTCCCTGGGGGCGCCCTTCCTCTGGAAACACCATATATTTT
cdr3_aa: CASSPWGRPSSGNTIYF

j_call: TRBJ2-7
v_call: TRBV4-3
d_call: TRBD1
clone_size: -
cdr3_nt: TGCGCCAGCAGCCAAGCCAGGGGGCGCGAGCAGTACTTC
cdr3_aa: CASSQARGREQYF

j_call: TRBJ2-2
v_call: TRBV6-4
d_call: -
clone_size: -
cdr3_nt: TGTGCCAGCAGTGACTCTAGGGGCGCCGGGGAGCTGTTTTTT
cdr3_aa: CASSDSRGAGELFF

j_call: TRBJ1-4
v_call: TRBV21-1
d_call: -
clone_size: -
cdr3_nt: TGTGCCAGCAGCAAAGTAGGGGCAGATAAAGCAACTAATGAAAAACTGTTTTTT
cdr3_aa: CASSKVGADKATNEKLFF

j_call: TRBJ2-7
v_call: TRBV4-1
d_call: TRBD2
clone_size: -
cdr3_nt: TGCGCCAGCAGCCAAGAAGCGGGACTAGCGGCCTACGAGCAGTACTTC
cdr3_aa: CASSQEAGLAAYEQYF

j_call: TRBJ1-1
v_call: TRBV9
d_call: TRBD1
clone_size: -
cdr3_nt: TGTGCCAGCAGCCCTGGACAGGGTTGGACTGAAGCTTTCTTT
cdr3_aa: CASSPGQGWTEAFF

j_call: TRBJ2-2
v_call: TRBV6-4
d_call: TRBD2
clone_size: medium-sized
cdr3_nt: TGTGCCAGCAGTGACTCTAGCGGGGGCACCGGGGAGCTGTTTTTT
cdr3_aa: CASSDSSGGTGELFF

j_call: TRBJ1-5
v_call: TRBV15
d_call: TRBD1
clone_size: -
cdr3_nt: TGTGCCACCAGCAGAGATCCGGGACAGGGAGGTCAGCCCCAGCATTTT
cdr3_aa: CATSRDPGQGGQPQHF

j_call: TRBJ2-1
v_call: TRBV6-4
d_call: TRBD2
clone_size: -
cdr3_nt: TGTGCCAGCAGTGAAGGGTCTAGCGGGGGGCATGAGCAGTTCTTC
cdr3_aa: CASSEGSSGGHEQFF

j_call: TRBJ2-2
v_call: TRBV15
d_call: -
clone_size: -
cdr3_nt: TGTGCCACCAGCAGGGTCTGGGACCGGCCGGCGGGGAGGCTGTTTTTT
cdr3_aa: CATSRVWDRPAGRLFF

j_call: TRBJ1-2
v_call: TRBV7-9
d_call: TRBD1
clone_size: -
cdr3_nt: TGTGCCAGCAGCTCGGACAGGATGGCTAACTATGGCTACACCTTC
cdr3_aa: CASSSDRMANYGYTF

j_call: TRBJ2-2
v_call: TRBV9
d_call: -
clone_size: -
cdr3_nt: TGTGCCAGCAGCCCTCAGACCCTAGACGCCACCGGGGAGCTGTTTTTT
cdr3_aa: CASSPQTLDATGELFF

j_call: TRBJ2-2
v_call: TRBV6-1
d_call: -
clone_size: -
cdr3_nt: TGTGCCAGCAGCCCAGGGGAGACCGGGGAGCTGTTTTTT
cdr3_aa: CASSPGETGELFF

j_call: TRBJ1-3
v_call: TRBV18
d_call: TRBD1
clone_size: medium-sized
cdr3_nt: TGTGCCAGCTCACGGGACAGGCCGCCCTCTGGAAACACCATATATTTT
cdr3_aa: CASSRDRPPSGNTIYF

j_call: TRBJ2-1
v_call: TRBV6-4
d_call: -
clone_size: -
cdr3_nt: TGTGCCAGCAGTGTAGGGGCGACCGGTGAGCAGTTCTTC
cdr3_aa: CASSVGATGEQFF

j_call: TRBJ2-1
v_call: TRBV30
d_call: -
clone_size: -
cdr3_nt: TGTGCCTGGAGTGGGATAATATCGGGTCGTAGGAATGAGCAGTTCTTC
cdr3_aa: CAWSGIISGRRNEQFF

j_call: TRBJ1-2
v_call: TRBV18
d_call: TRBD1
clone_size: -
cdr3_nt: TGTGCCAGCTCACTGCGACAGGGGGACTACAACTATGGCTACACCTTC
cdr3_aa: CASSLRQGDYNYGYTF

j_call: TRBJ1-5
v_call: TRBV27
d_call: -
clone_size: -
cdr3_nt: TGTGCCAGCAGTTTATCGCCCCGCGGACAGCCCCAGCATTTT
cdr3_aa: CASSLSPRGQPQHF

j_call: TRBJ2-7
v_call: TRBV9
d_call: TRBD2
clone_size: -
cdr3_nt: TGTGCCAGCAGCGGGGGGACTAGCGGGAGAGACTACGAGCAGTACTTC
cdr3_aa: CASSGGTSGRDYEQYF

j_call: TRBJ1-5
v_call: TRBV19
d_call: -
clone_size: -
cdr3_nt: TGTGCCAGTAGAACCCAACAGGGAAGCAATCAGCCCCAGCATTTT
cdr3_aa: CASRTQQGSNQPQHF

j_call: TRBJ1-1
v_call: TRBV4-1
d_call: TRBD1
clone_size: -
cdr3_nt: TGCGCCAGCAGCCAAGTTGGCAGGGGGCTCGGTGGAGCTTTCTTT
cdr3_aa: CASSQVGRGLGGAFF

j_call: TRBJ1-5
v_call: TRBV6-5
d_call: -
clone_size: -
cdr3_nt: TGTGCCAGCAGTGTGACAGGACTCAATCAGCCCCAGCATTTT
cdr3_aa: CASSVTGLNQPQHF

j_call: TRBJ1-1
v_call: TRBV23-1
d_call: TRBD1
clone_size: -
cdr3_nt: TGCGCCAGCAGAGGGGACAGCTTGAACACTGAAGCTTTCTTT
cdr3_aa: CASRGDSLNTEAFF